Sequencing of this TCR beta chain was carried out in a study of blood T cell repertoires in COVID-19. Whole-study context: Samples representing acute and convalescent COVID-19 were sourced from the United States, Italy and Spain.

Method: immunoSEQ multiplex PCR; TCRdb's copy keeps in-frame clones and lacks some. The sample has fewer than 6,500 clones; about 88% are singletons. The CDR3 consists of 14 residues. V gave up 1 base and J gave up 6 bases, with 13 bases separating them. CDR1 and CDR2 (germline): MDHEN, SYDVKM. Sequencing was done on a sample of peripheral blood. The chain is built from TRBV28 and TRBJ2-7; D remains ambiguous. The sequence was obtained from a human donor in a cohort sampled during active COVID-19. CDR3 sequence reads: CASSLSTSLREQYF. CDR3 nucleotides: TGTGCCAGCAGTTTATCAACTTCGCTTCGCGAGCAGTACTTC. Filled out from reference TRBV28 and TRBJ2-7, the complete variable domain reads DVKVTQSSRYLVKRTGEKVFLECVQDMDHENMFWYRQDPGLGLRLIYFSYDVKMKEKGDIPEGYSVSREKKERFSLILESASTNQTSMYLCASSLSTSLREQYFGPGTRLTVT.